A single sample is the source of the 10 T cell receptor beta chains below, sequenced in a study of cytomegalovirus exposure and HLA in healthy donors. The PCR ran on 60 Vbeta and 13 Jbeta primers. Sequenced by immunoSEQ multiplex PCR; TCRdb stores in-frame clones only, minus some. The sample records tens of thousands of clones, about two thirds being singletons. Sequencing was performed on PBMCs. The receptors stem from a boy younger than 18 in good health and CMV-seropositive.

The chain uses TRBV5-4 and TRBJ1-1; 10 bases fit TRBD1. The CDR3 sequence is 17 residues long. Germline V gene sequence: CDR1 SGHNT, CDR2 YYREEE (reference sequence). V was pared by 4 bases and J by 0 bases, with 9 bases of the junction left unmatched. The CDR3 coding sequence is TGTGCCAGCAGCCCTGCCCGGACAGGGGGGCTGAACACTGAAGCTTTCTTT. This encodes CASSPARTGGLNTEAFF.

This clone occurred once. This chain links TRBV7-2 with TRBJ2-5; D is undetermined. V gave up 3 bases and J gave up 5 bases, with 10 bases separating them. This CDR3 has 13 amino acids. The germline V gene encodes CDR1 SGHTA and CDR2 FQGNSA. The CDR3 coding sequence is TGTGCCAGCAGCTTTCGGCAGAGGGAGACCCAGTACTTC. Its protein is CASSFRQRETQYF.

The rearrangement joins TRBV29-1 to TRBJ1-1; D gene unclear. There are 13 residues in the CDR3. V was pared by 2 bases and J by 5 bases, with 12 bases between. The germline CDR1 and CDR2 sequences are SQVTM and ANQGSEA. CDR3 nucleotides: TGCAGCGTTGAACGCGGGGAATGGACTGAAGCTTTCTTT. It codes for CSVERGEWTEAFF.

CDR3 sequence reads: CASSLTGQGIYGYTF. Written as DNA, the CDR3 is TGTGCCAGCAGCTTAACGGGACAGGGGATCTATGGCTACACCTTC. V is TRBV13 and J is TRBJ1-2, with 10 positions matching TRBD1. With V trimmed by 2 bases and J by 4 bases, 4 bases remained unmatched. Germline V lookup: CDR1 PRHDT, CDR2 FYEKMQ (reference sequence). The CDR3 is made up of 15 amino acids.

This clone is a singleton in its sample. This chain connects TRBV30 to TRBJ2-3, with D possibly matching TRBD1 (6 bases). Germline assignment: CDR1 GTSNPN and CDR2 SVGIG (reference sequence). Trimming stripped 3 bases from V and 2 bases from J, with 12 bases between. The CDR3 has 14 residues. The CDR3 region is CAWSTGSLTDTQYF. In DNA form, the CDR3 reads TGTGCCTGGAGCACAGGGAGCCTCACAGATACGCAGTATTTT.

This clone is a singleton in its sample. This chain connects TRBV30 to TRBJ1-5; D is ambiguous. Germline lookup yields CDR1 GTSNPN and CDR2 SVGIG (reference sequence). The CDR3 length is 14 residues. V lost 0 bases, J lost 4 bases, and 10 bases lay in between. Here the CDR3 reads CAWSVRRRNQPQHF. The CDR3 DNA reads as TGTGCCTGGAGTGTACGTAGGCGGAATCAGCCCCAGCATTTT.

A few counts support this clone. J is TRBJ2-2 and V is TRBV18; 14 bases match TRBD2. Looked up from germline, CDR1 is KGHSH and CDR2 is LQKENI. Trimming at V came to 1 base and at J to 2 bases, leaving 3 bases not matched to a gene. The CDR3 length is 18 residues. The CDR3 DNA follows: TGTGCCAGCTCACCACGGACTAGCGGGAGGATTAACACCGGGGAGCTGTTTTTT. Translating gives CASSPRTSGRINTGELFF. Combining the CDR3 with reference TRBV18 and TRBJ2-2 gives the whole variable domain NAGVMQNPRHLVRRRGQEARLRCSPMKGHSHVYWYRQLPEEGLKFMVYLQKENIIDESGMPKERFSAEFPKEGPSILRIQQVVRGDSAAYFCASSPRTSGRINTGELFFGEGSRLTVL.

V gene TRBV30 combines with J gene TRBJ1-3, with D maybe TRBD1 (5 bases). Looked up from germline, CDR1 is GTSNPN and CDR2 is SVGIG (reference sequence). The CDR3 loop spans 14 amino acids. The germline V and J ends were trimmed by 3 bases and 1 base, with 10 bases remaining between them. The CDR3 loop is CAWSPGHSGNTIYF. DNA of the CDR3: TGTGCCTGGAGCCCAGGGCATTCTGGAAACACCATATATTTT.

This chain joins TRBV5-4 and TRBJ1-5; 9 positions agree with TRBD1. The V segment lost 5 bases and the J segment 4 bases; nucleotides outside the gene matches: 4. Germline loops: CDR1 SGHNT, CDR2 YYREEE (reference sequence). The CDR3 extends over 14 amino acids. This CDR3 reads CASSRQGENQPQHF. CDR3 DNA sequence: TGTGCCAGCAGTCGACAGGGGGAGAATCAGCCCCAGCATTTT.

This clone was counted once. This chain uses TRBV5-1 with TRBJ1-1; 7 bases line up with TRBD1. The CDR3 length is 14 residues. V was clipped by 4 bases and J by 3 bases; unmatched bases: 6. Germline assignment: CDR1 SGHRS and CDR2 YFSETQ. CDR3 in amino acids: CASSKDRPDTEAFF. CDR3 nucleotide sequence: TGCGCCAGCAGCAAGGACAGGCCTGACACTGAAGCTTTCTTT.